This TCR beta chain was observed in a study of T cells in Graves' hyperthyroidism and ophthalmopathy. Enrolled ophthalmopathy patients presented with a Clinical Activity Score of at least 3, a NOSPECS grade of at least 4, and disease duration under 3 months. Isolation of PBMCs was performed on about 10 ml fresh peripheral blood. V was pared by 2 bases and J by 5 bases, with 3 bases of the junction left unmatched. Germline V lookup: CDR1 SGHRS, CDR2 YFSETQ. This CDR3 comprises 13 residues. This clonotype was seen at least ten times. Amplification targeted TCR beta CDR3 regions from RNA transcripts. RT-PCR in the first round (using the HTBI primer set) targeted the TCR CDR3. TCRdb fed the multiplex PCR reads into MiXCR, producing one record per CDR3 protein. The sample yields tens of thousands of distinct CDR3 sequences, roughly 50% seen once.

The sequencing input was blood. The chain recombines TRBV5-1 with TRBJ1-1; 7 bases are a match to TRBD1. The receptor comes from a man aged 35-49 years with Graves' ophthalmopathy. The CDR3 bases are TGCGCCAGCAGCTTACAGGGGAGGACTGAAGCTTTCTTT. Amino acid sequence: CASSLQGRTEAFF.